This TCR beta chain was captured by sequencing in a study of blood T cell repertoires in COVID-19. About the study: Samples taken during acute and convalescent COVID-19 were collected in the United States, Italy and Spain. T cells, B-cell-depleted T cells, or PBMCs supplied cDNA or gDNA.

With 7 bases removed from V and 6 bases from J, the gap between germline ends came to 12 bases. The germline CDR1 and CDR2 sequences are MNHEY and SVGAGI. The CDR3 has 12 amino acids. Original analysis: How many nucleated cells were present was estimated from reference gene primer amplification. Method: immunoSEQ multiplex PCR; TCRdb's copy keeps in-frame clones and lacks some. V, J and clone size derive from that table, while D and trimming were established from the DNA sequence. The table shows about 85,000 clones, with around 87% occurring only once. The chain employs TRBV6-5 and TRBJ1-2, with D hard to call. The TCR sequence derives from a woman aged 80 or over with active or convalescent COVID-19. The material sequenced was peripheral blood. CDR3 amino acids: CASTSDSNGYTF. The CDR3 DNA sequence: TGTGCCAGCACTAGTGACTCGAATGGCTACACCTTC.